A selection of T cell receptor beta chains follows, all from one sample in a study of T cell responses to AZD1222 COVID-19 vaccine. Some clones are missing from TCRdb's copy, which holds only in-frame ones; the method was immunoSEQ multiplex PCR. Among more than 140,000 clones listed, 93% were seen once. The sequenced sample was peripheral blood, obtained on day 0 of MenACWY control vaccination. These receptors all come from an adult in good health. CDR3s include the opening cysteine and the closing phenylalanine or tryptophan. D genes are given only for firm matches. Clone sizes are given selectively: once, few, many, or a class where the clone is expanded.

d_call,cdr3_length,v_call,clone_size,j_call,cdr3_aa,cdr3_nt
TRBD2,16,TRBV7-8,NA,TRBJ2-3,CASSSERGSSTDTQYF,TGTGCCAGCAGCTCCGAGCGGGGTTCTAGCACAGATACGCAGTATTTT
NA,14,TRBV28,NA,TRBJ2-7,CASTPALASYEQYF,TGTGCCAGCACTCCGGCCCTAGCCTCCTACGAGCAGTACTTC
TRBD1,12,TRBV27,NA,TRBJ1-2,CATGSGGYGYTF,TGTGCCACCGGGTCAGGGGGCTATGGCTACACCTTC
NA,15,TRBV27,NA,TRBJ1-6,CASAGAGHRNSPLHF,TGTGCCAGCGCTGGGGCCGGACACAGAAATTCACCCCTCCACTTT
NA,18,TRBV28,NA,TRBJ1-6,CASSFLRRSTTLNSPLHF,TGTGCCAGCAGTTTTCTCCGACGGAGCACCACTCTCAATTCACCCCTCCACTTT
NA,12,TRBV18,NA,TRBJ1-2,CASSPPGYGYTF,TGTGCCAGCTCACCACCCGGCTATGGCTACACCTTC
NA,19,TRBV24-1,once,TRBJ2-7,CATSDRIGGPGPSNYEQYF,TGTGCCACCAGTGATAGAATAGGCGGCCCAGGGCCCTCGAACTACGAGCAGTACTTC
NA,11,TRBV12-5,NA,TRBJ1-1,CASGKGLEAFF,TGTGCTAGTGGTAAGGGACTCGAGGCTTTCTTT
NA,15,TRBV6-2/TRBV6-3,NA,TRBJ1-1,CASSFGQPRNTEAFF,TGTGCCAGCAGTTTTGGGCAGCCGAGGAACACTGAAGCTTTCTTT
TRBD1,12,TRBV29-1,NA,TRBJ1-1,CSGGQGNTEAFF,TGCAGCGGCGGACAGGGCAACACTGAAGCTTTCTTT
TRBD2,16,TRBV5-1,NA,TRBJ2-1,CASSLGTSATYNEQFF,TGCGCCAGCAGCCTAGGGACTAGTGCCACCTACAATGAGCAGTTCTTC
TRBD1,14,TRBV6-5,NA,TRBJ1-1,CASSLRQGGTEAFF,TGTGCCAGCAGCCTCAGACAGGGAGGGACTGAAGCTTTCTTT
NA,13,TRBV11-2,once,TRBJ2-3,CASSLQGSDTQYF,TGTGCCAGCAGCTTACAGGGGTCAGATACGCAGTATTTT
NA,14,TRBV4-1,once,TRBJ2-5,CASSQQAHQETQYF,TGCGCCAGCAGCCAACAGGCCCACCAAGAGACCCAGTACTTC
NA,13,TRBV7-8,NA,TRBJ1-6,CASSLELRSPLHF,TGTGCCAGCAGCTTAGAACTCCGGTCACCCCTCCACTTT
NA,13,TRBV30,NA,TRBJ1-5,CAWAGGEVQPQHF,TGTGCCTGGGCGGGGGGGGAGGTTCAGCCCCAGCATTTT
NA,15,TRBV5-1,NA,TRBJ1-1,CASSLTGSSNTEAFF,TGCGCCAGCAGCTTGACGGGGTCGTCAAACACTGAAGCTTTCTTT
NA,13,TRBV3-1/TRBV3-2,once,TRBJ2-1,CASTFLGGNEQFF,TGTGCCAGCACCTTTCTCGGGGGCAATGAGCAGTTCTTC
NA,17,TRBV3-1/TRBV3-2,NA,TRBJ1-3,CASSQEGRRTSGNTIYF,TGTGCCAGCAGCCAAGAAGGCCGCAGGACATCTGGAAACACCATATATTTT
TRBD2,17,TRBV11-2,NA,TRBJ2-1,CASSLQIAGVRDNEQFF,TGTGCCAGCAGCTTACAGATAGCGGGAGTTAGGGACAATGAGCAGTTCTTC
NA,12,TRBV10-3,NA,TRBJ1-2,CAISREGYGYTF,TGTGCCATCTCAAGGGAGGGCTATGGCTACACCTTC
NA,13,TRBV10-3,once,TRBJ1-1,CAIRGPSGTEAFF,TGTGCCATCAGGGGGCCCTCCGGCACTGAAGCTTTCTTT
NA,14,TRBV9,once,TRBJ1-1,CASSARGHGTEAFF,TGTGCCAGCAGCGCCAGGGGTCATGGCACTGAAGCTTTCTTT
TRBD1,17,TRBV19,NA,TRBJ2-2,CASSTGDRRSNTGELFF,TGTGCCAGTAGTACCGGGGACAGACGATCGAACACCGGGGAGCTGTTTTTT
NA,15,TRBV2,NA,TRBJ2-1,CASTLDWSSYNEQFF,TGTGCCAGCACTTTGGACTGGAGCTCCTACAATGAGCAGTTCTTC
NA,13,TRBV9,NA,TRBJ1-6,CASKRGENSPLHF,TGTGCCAGCAAGAGGGGCGAGAATTCACCCCTCCACTTT
NA,12,TRBV12-5,NA,TRBJ1-1,CASGFGRGIAFF,TGTGCTAGTGGTTTTGGGAGGGGGATAGCTTTCTTT
NA,15,TRBV18,NA,TRBJ1-1,CASSPARGVNTEAFF,TGTGCCAGCTCACCAGCGCGGGGCGTGAACACTGAAGCTTTCTTT
NA,16,TRBV5-6,NA,TRBJ2-3,CASSLRDTWGTDTQYF,TGTGCCAGCAGCCTAAGGGACACCTGGGGCACAGATACGCAGTATTTT
NA,13,TRBV18,NA,TRBJ1-5,CASSIKDNQPQHF,TGTGCCAGCTCTATAAAGGATAATCAGCCCCAGCATTTT
NA,17,TRBV5-1,NA,TRBJ1-3,CASSLGPPSFSGNTIYF,TGCGCCAGCAGCTTGGGCCCTCCGAGTTTCTCTGGAAACACCATATATTTT
NA,19,TRBV12-5,NA,TRBJ1-4,CASGLVRGGQVATNEKLFF,TGTGCTAGTGGTTTGGTACGTGGGGGGCAGGTTGCAACTAATGAAAAACTGTTTTTT